This TCR beta chain was captured in a study of T cell responses to AZD1222 COVID-19 vaccine. Findings of the study overall: Vaccine-associated CD4 TCRs spanned spike, dominant at 160-218 and 743-854. Spike-specific TCR breadth and depth rose after two AZD1222 doses. A mostly white British donor set with more females was recruited, and clonal diversity was possibly underestimated.

With respect to this clone: What it recognizes is unknown.

Clones were read by immunoSEQ multiplex PCR, and TCRdb kept only the in-frame ones, dropping some. The data hold more than 95,000 clones, with around nine tenths observed a single time. The CDR3 sequence is 11 residues long. The ends were cut back, 0 bases at V and 9 bases at J, with 5 bases in the middle. The sequence came from an adult in good health. Source: peripheral blood, taken on day 0 of AZD1222 vaccination. The chain employs TRBV12-3 or TRBV12-4 and TRBJ1-1; the D is unclear. This CDR3 is CASSLAEKAFF. CDR3 DNA: TGTGCCAGCAGTTTAGCTGAAAAAGCTTTCTTT.